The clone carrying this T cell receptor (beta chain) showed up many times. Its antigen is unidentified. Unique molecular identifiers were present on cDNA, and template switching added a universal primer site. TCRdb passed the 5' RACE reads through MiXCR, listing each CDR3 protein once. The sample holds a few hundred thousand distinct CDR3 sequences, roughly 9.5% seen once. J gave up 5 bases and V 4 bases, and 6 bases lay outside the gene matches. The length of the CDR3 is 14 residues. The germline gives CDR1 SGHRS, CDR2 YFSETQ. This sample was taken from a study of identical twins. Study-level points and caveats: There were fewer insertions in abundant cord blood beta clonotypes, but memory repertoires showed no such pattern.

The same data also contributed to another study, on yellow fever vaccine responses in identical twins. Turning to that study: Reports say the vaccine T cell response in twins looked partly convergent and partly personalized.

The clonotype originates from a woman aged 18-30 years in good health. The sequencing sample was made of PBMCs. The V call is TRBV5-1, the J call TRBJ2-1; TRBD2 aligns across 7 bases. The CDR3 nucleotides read TGCGCCAGCAGCGGGCGGGAGTATGACAATGAGCAGTTCTTC. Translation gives CASSGREYDNEQFF.